This TCR beta chain was found in a study of early T cells in non-severe SARS-CoV-2 infection. One entry per CDR3 protein, called by TCRdb with MiXCR from the 5' RACE reads. The sample carries fewer than 65,000 distinct CDR3 sequences, approximately 13% recorded once. Sequencing used whole blood. This TCR was recovered from an adult who was a healthcare worker with PCR-confirmed SARS-CoV-2 infection or an uninfected control (not recorded which).

The CDR3 here is CSARPGTETQYF. As DNA, the CDR3 is TGCAGTGCTAGGCCAGGCACGGAGACCCAGTACTTC. This sequence joins TRBV20-1 and TRBJ2-5, with unresolved D. Germline V CDR1 and CDR2: DFQATT, SNEGSKA (reference sequence). CDR3 size: 12 residues. V shed 3 bases and J shed 5 bases, with 10 bases lying between them.